The T cell receptor (beta chain) under discussion was sequenced for a study of shared clonotypes between healthy human individuals. All participating donors were Caucasian adults from Nashville, Tennessee. Study-level results: Generation probabilities of non-shared clonotypes were lower (relative to those shared by all four donors). Sorted-subset sequencing was shown by rarefaction to be incomplete despite large depth.

V dropped 4 bases and J dropped 9 bases, with 16 bases sitting between them. CDR1 SGHRS and CDR2 YFSETQ come from the germline V gene. CDR3 length: 13 residues. Here immunoSEQ multiplex PCR was the method, and the copy in TCRdb shows in-frame clones only, minus some. The data show 2,500,000 or so clones, roughly 92% seen once. With regard to this clone: Its specificity is unknown.

Sequencing was performed on naive CD4+ T cells sorted from blood. This sample's subset: CD45RA+ positively selected. The clonotype originates from a man aged 18 to 29 in good health. The gene calls are TRBV5-1 and TRBJ1-2, with D maybe TRBD1 (6 bases). The DNA of the CDR3 is TGCGCCAGCAGCCCTACAGGGCGTTGGAGCTACACCTTC. Amino acid sequence: CASSPTGRWSYTF.